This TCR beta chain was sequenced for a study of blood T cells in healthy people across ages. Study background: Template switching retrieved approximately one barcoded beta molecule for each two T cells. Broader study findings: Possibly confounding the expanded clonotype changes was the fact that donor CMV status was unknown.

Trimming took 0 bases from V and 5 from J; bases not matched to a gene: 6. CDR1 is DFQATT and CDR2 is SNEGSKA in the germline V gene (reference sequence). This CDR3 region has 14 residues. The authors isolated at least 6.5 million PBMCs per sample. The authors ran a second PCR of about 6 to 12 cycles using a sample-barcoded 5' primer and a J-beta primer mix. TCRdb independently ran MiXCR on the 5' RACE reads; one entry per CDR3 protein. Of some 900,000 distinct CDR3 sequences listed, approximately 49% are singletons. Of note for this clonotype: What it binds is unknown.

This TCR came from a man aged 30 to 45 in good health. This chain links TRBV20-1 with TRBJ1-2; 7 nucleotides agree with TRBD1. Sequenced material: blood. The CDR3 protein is CSARDSRDSYGYTF. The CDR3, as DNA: TGCAGTGCTAGAGATTCCCGGGACAGTTATGGCTACACCTTC.